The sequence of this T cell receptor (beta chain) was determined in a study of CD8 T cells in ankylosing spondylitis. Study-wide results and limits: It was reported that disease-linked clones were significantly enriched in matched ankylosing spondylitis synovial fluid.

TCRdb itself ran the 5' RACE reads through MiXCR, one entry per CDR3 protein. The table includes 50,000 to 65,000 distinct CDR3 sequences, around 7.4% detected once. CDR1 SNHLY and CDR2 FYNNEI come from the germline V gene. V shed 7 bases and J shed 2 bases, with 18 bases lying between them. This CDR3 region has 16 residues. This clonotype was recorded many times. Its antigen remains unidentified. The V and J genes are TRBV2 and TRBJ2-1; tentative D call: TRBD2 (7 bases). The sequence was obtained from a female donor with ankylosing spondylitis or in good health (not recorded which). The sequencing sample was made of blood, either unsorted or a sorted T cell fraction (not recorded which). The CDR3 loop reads CASIYSRGAAYNEQFF. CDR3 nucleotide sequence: TGTGCCAGCATTTATAGTCGGGGGGCTGCCTACAATGAGCAGTTCTTC.